Listed here are 27 T cell receptor beta chains from one sample, sequenced in a study of OX40 agonist ivuxolimab in advanced cancers. Profiling relied on immunoSEQ multiplex PCR, and the TCRdb table lists in-frame clones only, not all of them. The data show 35,000 or so clones, about 80% seen once. This specimen was CD4+ or CD8+ T cells sorted from blood, taken in a trial of the OX40 agonist ivuxolimab. These receptors were obtained from an adult with an advanced solid tumor such as melanoma, head and neck, liver or kidney cancer.

The rearrangement joins TRBV6-6 to TRBJ2-1; no clear D. The CDR3 is made up of 11 amino acids. Deletions cut 8 bases from V and 7 bases from J, with 9 bases between. Germline CDR1 and CDR2: MNHNY and SVGAGI (reference sequence). The CDR3 bases are TGTGCCAGCGACACGGCGAATGAGCAGTTCTTC. It encodes CASDTANEQFF.

The V gene is TRBV5-1, the J gene TRBJ1-3, with a weak D call TRBD1 (5 bases). Germline values: CDR1 SGHRS, CDR2 YFSETQ. V was cut by 3 bases and J by 4 bases, with 14 bases left in between. The CDR3 is 15 residues long. This CDR3 reads CASSYIRVIGNTIYF. The DNA for the CDR3 is TGCGCCAGCAGCTATATCAGGGTTATCGGAAACACCATATATTTT.

By sample fraction, this clone is medium-sized (0.01 to 0.1%). The V gene is TRBV7-9, the J gene TRBJ2-3; D gene uncertain. Germline V CDR1 and CDR2: SEHNR, FQNEAQ (reference sequence). The V and J ends lost 2 bases and 5 bases respectively, with 8 bases between them. The CDR3 loop spans 13 amino acids. The CDR3 protein is CASSLLMQDTQYF. The CDR3 DNA sequence: TGTGCCAGCAGCTTATTAATGCAAGATACGCAGTATTTT.

The chain carries TRBV11-2 and TRBJ1-4, with 7 bases that match TRBD1. Germline CDR1 and CDR2: SGHAT and FQNNGV. This CDR3 contains 16 residues. The V segment lost 5 bases and the J segment 5 bases; nucleotides outside the gene matches: 11. CDR3 nucleotides: TGTGCCAGCAGCGCCCCGACAGGGTATCGCAATGAAAAACTGTTTTTT. Residues: CASSAPTGYRNEKLFF.

The V and J genes are TRBV21-1 and TRBJ2-5; TRBD1 reflects the table's D call only, with no check against the DNA. TRBV21-1 is a documented pseudogene. The CDR3 totals 16 residues. The CDR3 here is CASSKGGRDTQETQYF. CDR3 in DNA: TGTGCCAGCAGCAAAGGAGGAAGGGACACTCAAGAGACCCAGTACTTC.

V usage is TRBV6-6 and J usage is TRBJ1-2, with D uncertain. The CDR3 consists of 12 residues. Trimming took 4 bases from V and 7 from J, leaving 10 bases between them. Germline CDR1 is MNHNY and CDR2 is SVGAGI (reference sequence). CDR3 loop: CASSFGSGGYTF. CDR3 nucleotides: TGTGCCAGCAGTTTTGGATCGGGTGGCTACACCTTC.

The V gene is TRBV5-1, the J gene TRBJ2-5, with TRBD2 identical over 9 bases. The CDR3 length is 16 residues. The germline V gene has CDR1 SGHRS and CDR2 YFSETQ. The ends lost 4 bases at V and 5 bases at J; junction bases unmatched: 12. CDR3 bases: TGCGCCAGCAGCCCCAAACCCCTAGCGGGGAAGGAGACCCAGTACTTC. It yields the protein CASSPKPLAGKETQYF. Drawing the rest from reference TRBV5-1 and TRBJ2-5, the complete variable domain is KAGVTQTPRYLIKTRGQQVTLSCSPISGHRSVSWYQQTPGQGLQFLFEYFSETQRNKGNFPGRFSGRQFSNSRSEMNVSTLELGDSALYLCASSPKPLAGKETQYFGPGTRLLVL.

The rearrangement uses TRBV6-1 and TRBJ1-1; D is undetermined. The length of the CDR3 is 14 residues. In germline, CDR1 is MNHNS, CDR2 SASEGT. Trimming took off 2 bases at V and 4 bases at J, with 11 bases between the two ends. CDR3 sequence (DNA): TGTGCCAGCAGTGAACGATCCTTGAGCACTGAAGCTTTCTTT. This encodes CASSERSLSTEAFF.

This clone was seen more than once but under ten times. The chain is built from TRBV2 and TRBJ1-2; no definite D call. Trimming left V 2 bases short and J 6 bases short, with 7 bases between. Germline V gene sequence: CDR1 SNHLY, CDR2 FYNNEI. This CDR3 contains 12 residues. The CDR3 spells CASSESGDGYTF. CDR3 sequence (DNA): TGTGCCAGCAGTGAAAGCGGGGATGGCTACACCTTC.

V and J are TRBV5-8 and TRBJ1-1, with unresolved D. V was pared by 4 bases and J by 7 bases, with 17 bases between. Germline V CDR1 and CDR2: SGHTS, YDEGEE. This CDR3 has 14 residues. This CDR3 reads CASSSTGILSEAFF. CDR3 DNA: TGTGCCAGCAGCAGCACGGGAATTTTAAGTGAAGCTTTCTTT.

This chain connects TRBV9 to TRBJ1-2; no definite D call. With 0 bases removed from V and 7 bases from J, the gap between germline ends came to 7 bases. This CDR3 is 12 amino acids long. Germline V gives CDR1 SGDLS, CDR2 YYNGEE. Written as DNA, the CDR3 is TGTGCCAGCAGCGTAGAAGCGGGTGGCTACACCTTC. This translates into CASSVEAGGYTF.

The chain is built from TRBV6-5 and TRBJ2-3; tentatively, D is TRBD2 (5 bases). Germline lookup yields CDR1 MNHEY and CDR2 SVGAGI. V was cut by 2 bases and J by 0 bases, with 6 bases left in between. The CDR3 is 14 residues long. In nucleotides, the CDR3 is TGTGCCAGCAGTTACGGAGGAAGCACAGATACGCAGTATTTT. Translation: CASSYGGSTDTQYF.

The chain links TRBV4-1 to TRBJ1-5; a possible D gene is TRBD1 (5 bases). V lost 0 bases and J 6 bases, leaving 15 bases between the germline ends. The germline CDR1 and CDR2 sequences are MGHRA and YSYEKL. CDR3 size: 16 residues. The CDR3 loop reads CASSQDPGVRSQPQHF. CDR3 DNA sequence: TGCGCCAGCAGCCAAGATCCGGGGGTAAGGAGTCAGCCCCAGCATTTT.

As DNA, the CDR3 is TGTGCCAGCAGCCCCCCCCAGGGAACTGGAAACACCATATATTTT. Its protein is CASSPPQGTGNTIYF. V and J are TRBV9 and TRBJ1-3, with D possibly being TRBD1 (5 bases). The V end lost 4 bases, the J end lost 2 bases, and 13 bases lay between the germline ends. The length of the CDR3 is 15 residues. Germline V gene data show CDR1 as SGDLS and CDR2 as YYNGEE.

This clone was counted a few times. This rearrangement joins TRBV5-8 to TRBJ1-1; unclear D gene. CDR1 and CDR2 (germline): SGHTS, YDEGEE. The CDR3 length is 12 residues. The V end lost 0 bases, the J end lost 5 bases, and 5 bases lay between the germline ends. CDR3: CASSLVGTEAFF. DNA for the CDR3: TGTGCCAGCAGCTTGGTTGGGACTGAAGCTTTCTTT.

In this sample, this clone turned up once. The rearrangement links TRBV18 to TRBJ1-3; D unresolved. The germline V gene encodes CDR1 KGHSH and CDR2 LQKENI. The V and J ends lost 1 base and 2 bases respectively, with 15 bases between them. The CDR3 runs to 17 residues. CDR3 loop: CASSPLGEPRTGNTIYF. The CDR3 nucleotides read TGTGCCAGCTCACCACTAGGAGAGCCGAGGACTGGAAACACCATATATTTT.

The chain joins TRBV7-9 to TRBJ2-7; D is perhaps TRBD1 (6 bases). CDR3 length equals 18 residues. V was cut by 3 bases and J by 2 bases, with 23 bases left in between. In germline, CDR1 is SEHNR, CDR2 FQNEAQ (reference sequence). The CDR3 is CASSFPPLSKTGPYEQYV. The CDR3 bases are TGTGCCAGCAGCTTTCCCCCCCTCTCAAAGACAGGCCCCTACGAGCAGTACGTC.

This chain uses TRBV19 with TRBJ2-7; D possibly uses TRBD1 or TRBD2 (6 bases each). CDR1 and CDR2 from the germline V gene are LNHDA and SQIVND (reference sequence). Between the trimmed V and J ends, which lost 1 base and 7 bases, there was a span of 11 bases. The CDR3 loop spans 13 amino acids. CDR3 residues: CASSIGRGGEQYF. CDR3 nucleotides: TGTGCCAGTAGTATAGGCAGGGGAGGAGAGCAGTACTTC.

V is TRBV29-1 and J is TRBJ1-2; possible D gene TRBD1, 6 bases. V shed 5 bases and J shed 2 bases, with 9 bases lying between them. This CDR3 is built from 12 residues. Germline V lookup: CDR1 SQVTM, CDR2 ANQGSEA. The CDR3 DNA follows: TGCAGCGTTCTGGGACACAACTATGGCTACACCTTC. It translates to CSVLGHNYGYTF. The whole variable domain, filled in from reference TRBV29-1 and TRBJ1-2, reads SAVISQKPSRDICQRGTSLTIQCQVDSQVTMMFWYRQQPGQSLTLIATANQGSEATYESGFVIDKFPISRPNLTFSTLTVSNMSPEDSSIYLCSVLGHNYGYTFGSGTRLTVV.

The chain couples TRBV27 to TRBJ1-5, with TRBD1 matching 7 bases. This CDR3 region has 15 residues. Germline loops: CDR1 MNHEY, CDR2 SMNVEV (reference sequence). Losses at the gene ends were 3 bases for V and 3 bases for J; bases not matched to a gene: 5. The CDR3 loop is CASSFPRGFNQPQHF. The CDR3 DNA is TGTGCCAGCAGTTTCCCCAGGGGGTTCAATCAGCCCCAGCATTTT.

V and J are TRBV28 and TRBJ2-2; maybe TRBD2 (5 bases). V lost 1 base to trimming and J lost 6 bases, with 9 bases between them. In germline, CDR1 is MDHEN, CDR2 SYDVKM. The CDR3 has 14 residues. CDR3 DNA: TGTGCCAGCAGTTTATACCGGGGTTCCGGGGAGCTGTTTTTT. Amino acids: CASSLYRGSGELFF. The variable domain in full, with the rest retrieved from reference TRBV28 and TRBJ2-2, is DVKVTQSSRYLVKRTGEKVFLECVQDMDHENMFWYRQDPGLGLRLIYFSYDVKMKEKGDIPEGYSVSREKKERFSLILESASTNQTSMYLCASSLYRGSGELFFGEGSRLTVL.

This clone was detected a few times. For the CDR3, the DNA is TGTGCTAGTGGTTTGGGAACCGATGAGCAGTTCTTC. This gives the protein CASGLGTDEQFF. The gene calls are TRBV12-5 and TRBJ2-1; D is unresolved. V lost 1 base to trimming and J lost 8 bases, with 6 bases between them. This CDR3 is built from 12 residues. Germline V gives CDR1 LGHNT, CDR2 FRNRAP. Using reference TRBV12-5 and TRBJ2-1 for the parts outside the CDR3, the full variable domain is DARVTQTPRHKVTEMGQEVTMRCQPILGHNTVFWYRQTMMQGLELLAYFRNRAPLDDSGMPKDRFSAEMPDATLATLKIQPSEPRDSAVYFCASGLGTDEQFFGPGTRLTVL.

This clone was picked up a small number of times. V usage is TRBV6-1 and J usage is TRBJ2-7, with a possible D match to TRBD2 (6 bases). CDR3 length: 15 residues. In germline, CDR1 is MNHNS, CDR2 SASEGT. Between the trimmed V and J ends, which lost 6 bases and 0 bases, there was a span of 15 bases. CDR3 protein: CASSGPGLRSYEQYF. The DNA of the CDR3 is TGTGCCAGCAGCGGTCCGGGACTGCGCTCCTACGAGCAGTACTTC.

The rearrangement links TRBV30 to TRBJ1-5; D ambiguous. Trimming took 0 bases from V and 1 from J, leaving 4 bases between them. The CDR3 spans 13 residues. Germline assignment: CDR1 GTSNPN and CDR2 SVGIG (reference sequence). CDR3 DNA sequence: TGTGCCTGGAGTGTACGGAGCAATCAGCCCCAGCATTTT. Amino acids: CAWSVRSNQPQHF.

This chain links TRBV28 with TRBJ1-1; tentatively, D is TRBD1 (5 bases). The V gene lost 4 bases and the J gene lost 1 base, with 16 bases spanning the gap. The CDR3 extends over 16 amino acids. CDR1 MDHEN and CDR2 SYDVKM come from the germline V gene. The chain's CDR3 is CASSSLGRAPNTEAFF. Here the CDR3 DNA reads TGTGCCAGCAGTTCCCTGGGACGGGCCCCGAACACTGAAGCTTTCTTT.

The rearrangement joins TRBV7-9 to TRBJ1-3; the D gene is possibly TRBD1 (6 bases). Germline V gives CDR1 SEHNR, CDR2 FQNEAQ (reference sequence). Between the trimmed V and J ends, which lost 6 bases and 2 bases, there was a span of 14 bases. The length of the CDR3 is 15 residues. The CDR3: CASRTTGLAGNTIYF. CDR3 DNA: TGTGCCAGCAGAACTACAGGGTTAGCTGGAAACACCATATATTTT.

The CDR3 nucleotides read TGCGCCAGCAGCCAGAGGACTAGCGGGGGGGCAGGAGATACGCAGTATTTT. As protein: CASSQRTSGGAGDTQYF. The chain has TRBV4-1 and TRBJ2-3; TRBD2 matches at 15 bases. The CDR3 totals 17 residues. The germline gives CDR1 MGHRA, CDR2 YSYEKL. Trimming at V came to 3 bases and at J to 5 bases, leaving 6 bases not matched to a gene.